One sample yielded the 21 T cell receptor beta chains listed below, sequenced in a study of blood T cell repertoires in COVID-19. Using immunoSEQ multiplex PCR, the repertoire was profiled, and TCRdb retains in-frame clones only, with some absent. The sample has under 15,000 clones; 73% are singletons. The source material was peripheral blood. Receptor source: a human donor in a cohort sampled during active COVID-19.

V is TRBV19 and J is TRBJ2-3; tentatively, D is TRBD2 (5 bases). The V gene's germline CDR1 is LNHDA and CDR2 SQIVND (reference sequence). CDR3 length: 14 amino acids. Trimming cost V 7 bases and J 1 base, with 12 bases left between them. This CDR3 reads CASTPLGGTDTQYF. The DNA of the CDR3 is TGTGCCAGTACCCCCTTGGGAGGCACAGATACGCAGTATTTT.

Only a few counts were recorded for this clone. The chain carries TRBV6-6 and TRBJ1-5; D remains unclear. CDR3 length: 12 amino acids. The germline CDR1 and CDR2 sequences are MNHNY and SVGAGI (reference sequence). V was trimmed by 6 bases and J by 5 bases, leaving 8 bases between them. The CDR3 here is CASRRRDQPQHF. In nucleotides, the CDR3 is TGTGCCAGCAGACGCCGCGATCAGCCCCAGCATTTT.

The table lists this clone with a few counts. The chain uses TRBV7-9 and TRBJ1-5; maybe TRBD1 (6 bases). In germline, CDR1 is SEHNR, CDR2 FQNEAQ (reference sequence). Trimming cost V 4 bases and J 1 base, with 11 bases left between them. There are 15 residues in the CDR3. This CDR3 reads CASSSQGTSNQPQHF. The CDR3 region has the DNA TGTGCCAGCAGCTCACAGGGAACCAGCAATCAGCCCCAGCATTTT.

This clone was seen a handful of times. J is TRBJ1-2 and V is TRBV2; D unresolved. With 3 bases removed from V and 4 bases from J, the gap between germline ends came to 9 bases. In germline, CDR1 is SNHLY, CDR2 FYNNEI. The CDR3 spans 13 residues. CDR3: CASSDGEAYGYTF. The CDR3 bases are TGTGCCAGCAGTGATGGGGAGGCCTATGGCTACACCTTC.

The CDR3 DNA follows: TGTGCCAGCAGTCCCAGGGGGTGGTGGGAGACCCAGTACTTC. It translates to CASSPRGWWETQYF. The V call is TRBV28, the J call TRBJ2-5, with TRBD1 matching over 7 bases. Per germline, CDR1 MDHEN and CDR2 SYDVKM. The CDR3 runs 14 residues. J gave up 5 bases and V 5 bases, and 8 bases lay outside the gene matches.

The J gene is TRBJ2-1, the V gene TRBV20-1; D remains unclear. Trimming shortened V by 3 bases and J by 7 bases, and 13 bases separated the two germline ends. This CDR3 is 13 amino acids long. The germline CDR1 and CDR2 sequences are DFQATT and SNEGSKA (reference sequence). As DNA, the CDR3 is TGCAGTGCTAGTCCCGGAGACGGAAATGAGCAGTTCTTC. Its protein product is CSASPGDGNEQFF.

This clone turned up a few times. The V and J genes are TRBV7-9 and TRBJ1-4; tentative D call: TRBD1 (6 bases). Trimming removed 2 bases at V and 6 bases at J, with 19 bases between. The CDR3 spans 17 residues. CDR1 and CDR2 (germline): SEHNR, FQNEAQ (reference sequence). The CDR3 is CASSLLSTGLSDEKLFF. The CDR3 DNA reads as TGTGCCAGCAGCTTACTTTCCACAGGGCTGAGTGATGAAAAACTGTTTTTT. Combining the CDR3 with reference TRBV7-9 and TRBJ1-4 gives the whole variable domain DTGVSQNPRHKITKRGQNVTFRCDPISEHNRLYWYRQTLGQGPEFLTYFQNEAQLEKSRLLSDRFSAERPKGSFSTLEIQRTEQGDSAMYLCASSLLSTGLSDEKLFFGSGTQLSVL.

J is TRBJ1-3 and V is TRBV28; D remains unclear. Germline V gene sequence: CDR1 MDHEN, CDR2 SYDVKM. The CDR3 consists of 14 residues. Trimming removed 3 bases at V and 0 bases at J, with 6 bases between. The CDR3 DNA follows: TGTGCCAGCAGTTTGTTTAACTCTGGAAACACCATATATTTT. It specifies CASSLFNSGNTIYF.

This chain joins TRBV7-9 and TRBJ2-3, with D perhaps matching TRBD2 (5 bases). Germline-derived CDR1 and CDR2 are SEHNR and FQNEAQ (reference sequence). V lost 5 bases to trimming and J lost 6 bases, with 12 bases between them. The CDR3 is made up of 13 amino acids. Here the CDR3 DNA reads TGTGCCAGCAGCCCTAGGTTAGCGGATACGCAGTATTTT. It translates to CASSPRLADTQYF.

The chain carries TRBV2 and TRBJ2-4; 7 bases match TRBD1. CDR3 length equals 15 residues. Germline V CDR1 and CDR2: SNHLY, FYNNEI. Trimming at V came to 0 bases and at J to 9 bases, leaving 8 bases not matched to a gene. CDR3 bases: TGTGCCAGCAGTGAAGCGACGCGACAGGGCTTCATTCAGTACTTC. Translating gives CASSEATRQGFIQYF.

The chain is built from TRBV6-4 and TRBJ2-3, with 8 bases lining up with TRBD1. The CDR3 contains 14 residues. J lost 3 bases, V lost 4 bases, and 3 bases had no gene match. The germline CDR1 and CDR2 sequences are MRHNA and SNTAGT. CDR3 bases: TGTGCCAGCAGTGTCACAGGGGGGACAGATACGCAGTATTTT. Amino acids: CASSVTGGTDTQYF.

V usage is TRBV14 and J usage is TRBJ1-4; no definite D call. CDR3 size: 13 residues. V shed 4 bases and J shed 4 bases, with 7 bases lying between them. Germline V gene sequence: CDR1 SGHDN, CDR2 FVKESK. The CDR3 DNA sequence: TGTGCCAGCAGCCGACTGATTAATGAAAAACTGTTTTTT. Its protein is CASSRLINEKLFF.

The V call is TRBV19, the J call TRBJ2-2; 7 nucleotides align to TRBD2. CDR3 size: 14 residues. The ends lost 4 bases at V and 4 bases at J; junction bases unmatched: 3. Germline assignment: CDR1 LNHDA and CDR2 SQIVND (reference sequence). The CDR3 DNA reads as TGTGCCAGTAGTAGGACTAGGGGCACCGGGGAGCTGTTTTTT. Amino acid sequence: CASSRTRGTGELFF.

CDR3 sequence reads: CASSSGQSYEQYF. The CDR3 DNA follows: TGCGCCAGCAGCTCGGGACAGTCCTACGAGCAGTACTTC. This chain joins TRBV5-1 and TRBJ2-7; 7 nucleotides line up with TRBD1. Per the germline V gene, CDR1 is SGHRS and CDR2 is YFSETQ. The CDR3 sequence is 13 residues long. V lost 3 bases, J lost 1 base, and 1 base stayed unmatched.

The chain is built from TRBV3-1 (or the pseudogene TRBV3-2) and TRBJ2-6; 9 bases are a match to TRBD1. V was clipped by 2 bases and J by 0 bases; unmatched bases: 20. Germline CDR1 reads LGHDT; CDR2 reads YNNKEL (reference sequence). The CDR3 covers 23 residues. Written as DNA, the CDR3 is TGTGCCAGCAGCCAATGGAGGGACAGGGTATCAAGCGGGCTTCGCTCTGGGGCCAACGTCCTGACTTTC. Residues: CASSQWRDRVSSGLRSGANVLTF.

The CDR3 nucleotides are TGTGCCAGCAGTGACGTGTTAGCAGGGGATACGCAGTATTTT. Translating gives CASSDVLAGDTQYF. The chain combines TRBV6-4 with TRBJ2-3, with a weak D call TRBD1 (5 bases). CDR1 is MRHNA and CDR2 is SNTAGT in the germline V gene. The V and J ends lost 2 bases and 6 bases respectively, with 12 bases between them. The CDR3 is 14 amino acids.

This clone is categorized as medium-sized. This chain uses TRBV28 with TRBJ1-5; D not certain. The V end lost 5 bases, the J end lost 5 bases, and 7 bases lay between the germline ends. Germline values: CDR1 MDHEN, CDR2 SYDVKM. This CDR3 has 12 residues. CDR3 in DNA: TGTGCCAGCAGTGAATCGGATCAGCCCCAGCATTTT. Translation: CASSESDQPQHF.

This chain uses TRBV6-5 with TRBJ1-1; D might be TRBD1 (6 bases). This CDR3 has 14 residues. CDR1 and CDR2 from the germline V gene are MNHEY and SVGAGI. V shed 2 bases and J shed 8 bases, with 15 bases lying between them. The CDR3 loop reads CASSYGYRAKEAFF. The CDR3 DNA reads as TGTGCCAGCAGTTACGGGTACAGGGCCAAGGAAGCTTTCTTT.

V gene TRBV6-1 combines with J gene TRBJ1-5; possibly TRBD1 for D (6 bases). This CDR3 region has 18 residues. V dropped 2 bases and J dropped 0 bases, with 17 bases sitting between them. Per the germline V gene, CDR1 is MNHNS and CDR2 is SASEGT. Here the CDR3 DNA reads TGTGCCAGCAGTGAACTGAGGGGGGGCACCTATAGCAATCAGCCCCAGCATTTT. It codes for CASSELRGGTYSNQPQHF.

This chain joins TRBV15 and TRBJ2-5, with D possibly TRBD1 on 7 matching bases. Per germline, CDR1 LNHNV and CDR2 YYDKDF (reference sequence). The CDR3 has 15 residues. V lost 5 bases and J lost 7, with 20 bases in between. The CDR3 DNA sequence: TGTGCCACCAGCTCCCCCGGAGGGGGCGCGGGGACCCAGTACTTC. Residues: CATSSPGGGAGTQYF.

The chain recombines TRBV27 with TRBJ2-2; 9 nucleotides agree with TRBD1. V lost 6 bases to trimming and J lost 4 bases; unmatched junction nucleotides: 6. Per germline, CDR1 MNHEY and CDR2 SMNVEV (reference sequence). The CDR3 has 15 residues. The CDR3 sequence is CASRTGGLSTGELFF. The CDR3 nucleotides read TGTGCCAGCAGGACAGGGGGGCTTTCCACCGGGGAGCTGTTTTTT.